This T cell receptor (beta chain) emerged from a study of T cell responses to AZD1222 COVID-19 vaccine (TCRdb year 2021). Background on the whole study: TCR sequencing covered 230 to 250 trial participants: about 210 given two doses of AZD1222 and about 26 given two doses of MenACWY control vaccine. Trial participants were enrolled by age into 18-55, 56-69 and 70-plus year subgroups, with around 140, 26 and 57 TCR-sequenced participants respectively. Overall study results and their limits: A significant rise in spike-specific TCR breadth and depth was observed after two AZD1222 doses relative to day 0 and relative to MenACWY recipients. Conclusions about previously exposed vaccinees are limited because only a handful of AZD1222 recipients were SARS-CoV-2 seropositive at baseline. Because no day 14 peak-response samples were available, repertoires were characterized only after the peak T cell response. Epitopes outside the regions mutated in the B.1.351 and B.1.1.7 variants were reportedly recognized by nearly half of the unique spike-specific TCRs. In the small 56-69-year group, the increase in depth fell short of significance, most likely because of low power. The whole spike protein was spanned by vaccine-associated CD4 TCRs, and dominant responses were seen in regions 160-218 and 743-854. Participants were mostly white British and included more females than males, and it was suggested by the authors that clonal diversity may have been underestimated.

Sample time point, as interpreted from the label and publication: about 28 days (+/-7) after the second vaccine dose. AZD1222 recipients whose second dose came at about 4 weeks and those whose second dose came at about 12 weeks were combined into one group, since spike-specific TCR depth and breadth did not differ between the two schedules. Vaccinee samples came from UK trials COV001 and COV002, including a single-blind randomized controlled phase 2/3 trial of AZD1222 (ChAdOx1 nCoV-19) in healthy adults. Trial participant PBMC samples were collected at day 0 and day 28 after the second dose for TCRbeta chain sequencing. The CDR3 regions of human TCRbeta chains were analyzed by immunosequencing. The authors' analysis ran thus. Repertoire TCRs were checked for matches against a reference library of SARS-CoV-2-specific TCRs that had been generated using the MIRA antigen-specificity platform. Breadth meant the fraction of unique TCRs that were SARS-CoV-2-associated, whereas depth meant the fraction of total T cells that were SARS-CoV-2-associated. Each spike-specific TCR was assigned to its reactive spike region and to a CD4 or CD8 class using the MIRA data. Log10-transformed breadth and depth values were compared by one-way ANOVA with Sidak's multiple comparisons tests. The table comes from immuneACCESS by way of TCRdb, which keeps in-frame sequences with V and J called. Part of the clones is missing from these tables; in studies checked, under half for an unresolved V gene and the rest for unknown reasons. V, J and clone size were drawn from that table, and D and trimming were deduced from the DNA. A total of 150,000 to 200,000 clones appear in this sample, almost 90% of them only once. 11% of the sample goes to the ten largest clones.

Taken from cysteine to phenylalanine, the CDR3 has 12 residues. Only the CDR3 portion is preserved as DNA: 36 bases, with reading frame beginning at the first base. Based on the germline V gene (reference sequence), the CDR1 and CDR2 sequences are MNHNY and SVGAGI. A distance of 14 bases separates the germline ends of V and J, which lose 11 bases and 3 bases respectively. Of note for this clone: Which antigen it targets is not known. No base quality information exists; no much larger clone differs at one position.

The TCR sequence derives from an adult who received the AZD1222 COVID-19 vaccine. This receptor chain uses TRBV6-6 and TRBJ2-7; the D gene cannot be named for sure. The input for sequencing was peripheral blood, taken 28 days after the second AZD1222 dose. The CDR3 here reads CAAGRRFYEQYF. The nucleotides are TGTGCCGCTGGCAGACGCTTCTACGAGCAGTACTTC.